Below are 30 T cell receptor beta chains sequenced from a single sample in a study of blood T cell repertoires in COVID-19. The repertoire was sequenced with immunoSEQ multiplex PCR; TCRdb's copy has only in-frame clones and lacks some. The table includes some 220,000 clones, about 80% detected once. Sample: peripheral blood. These receptors were taken from an older woman with acute or convalescent COVID-19.

The genes are TRBV2 and TRBJ1-4; TRBD1 aligns across 9 bases. This CDR3 has 14 residues. Germline loops: CDR1 SNHLY, CDR2 FYNNEI. After removal of 0 bases from V and 10 bases from J, the junction contained 3 bases not matched to a gene. Written as DNA, the CDR3 is TGTGCCAGCAGTGAAGCGGGACAGGGAAGAAAACTGTTTTTT. It specifies CASSEAGQGRKLFF.

The V call is TRBV7-2, the J call TRBJ2-5; maybe TRBD2 (5 bases). The CDR3 totals 15 residues. V lost 1 base and J lost 4, with 13 bases in between. CDR1 and CDR2 from the germline V gene are SGHTA and FQGNSA. The CDR3 is CASSLDGVSRETQYF. Written as DNA, the CDR3 is TGTGCCAGCAGCTTAGACGGGGTGTCAAGAGAGACCCAGTACTTC.

This clone was observed a handful of times. The chain recombines TRBV5-1 with TRBJ2-3; D uncertain. V dropped 0 bases and J dropped 0 bases, with 5 bases sitting between them. The germline gives CDR1 SGHRS, CDR2 YFSETQ. The CDR3 loop spans 14 amino acids. CDR3 in amino acids: CASSLDYSTDTQYF. CDR3 DNA sequence: TGCGCCAGCAGCTTGGACTATAGCACAGATACGCAGTATTTT.

The chain couples TRBV2 to TRBJ1-1, with D maybe TRBD1 (6 bases). Germline V lookup: CDR1 SNHLY, CDR2 FYNNEI. CDR3 size: 17 residues. Trimming removed 7 bases from V and 2 bases from J, with 23 bases in between. The CDR3 loop reads CASNRGAGIVINTEAFF. CDR3 DNA: TGTGCCAGCAATCGGGGGGCGGGGATCGTGATCAACACTGAAGCTTTCTTT.

The chain carries TRBV11-2 and TRBJ2-7; 13 bases map to TRBD2. The germline V gene has CDR1 SGHAT and CDR2 FQNNGV. V lost 5 bases, J lost 3 bases, and 13 bases stayed unmatched. The CDR3 consists of 18 residues. CDR3 loop: CASSLTSGGTRRDYEQYF. The CDR3 DNA reads as TGTGCCAGCAGCCTGACTAGCGGGGGGACCCGCCGGGACTACGAGCAGTACTTC.

This clone appeared once. The same CDR3 arises from other DNA sequences in this sample as well. The chain uses TRBV12-3 or TRBV12-4 and TRBJ1-3; D not certain. Trimming left V 7 bases short and J 4 bases short, with 8 bases between. The CDR3 totals 12 residues. CDR3 region: CASTYSGNTIYF. CDR3 bases: TGTGCCAGCACTTATTCGGGAAACACCATATATTTT.

This clone occurred once. The chain couples TRBV20-1 to TRBJ2-7; 14 bases are shared with TRBD2. J lost 1 base, V lost 3 bases, and 8 bases had no gene match. Germline CDR1 and CDR2: DFQATT and SNEGSKA (reference sequence). This CDR3 is built from 17 residues. As DNA, the CDR3 is TGCAGTGCTAGTAGAGGACTAGCGGGGGGCCGATCCTACGAGCAGTACTTC. It is translated as CSASRGLAGGRSYEQYF.

This chain links TRBV30 with TRBJ1-1; TRBD1 agrees at 7 bases. The length of the CDR3 is 11 residues. J lost 11 bases, V lost 0 bases, and 3 bases had no gene match. Germline V gene data show CDR1 as GTSNPN and CDR2 as SVGIG (reference sequence). The CDR3 DNA is TGTGCCTGGAGTGTAGGCAGGGGGGCTTTCTTT. It yields the protein CAWSVGRGAFF.

The chain recombines TRBV27 with TRBJ2-1; 8 bases align to TRBD1. The germline CDR1 and CDR2 sequences are MNHEY and SMNVEV (reference sequence). Trimming cost V 0 bases and J 7 bases; bases outside gene matches: 8. The CDR3 is 16 residues long. The CDR3 loop reads CASSLSRTGFRNEQFF. CDR3 nucleotide sequence: TGTGCCAGCAGTTTATCGAGGACAGGGTTTAGGAATGAGCAGTTCTTC.

This sequence joins TRBV7-9 and TRBJ2-3; 7 nucleotides line up with TRBD2. Losses at the gene ends were 6 bases for V and 6 bases for J; bases not matched to a gene: 9. CDR1 and CDR2 from the germline V gene are SEHNR and FQNEAQ (reference sequence). The CDR3 runs to 14 residues. CDR3 in amino acids: CASSQDGGGDTQYF. The CDR3 bases are TGTGCCAGCAGTCAAGACGGGGGAGGGGATACGCAGTATTTT.

The count of this clone is one. The chain recombines TRBV27 with TRBJ2-1; D unresolved. Trimming pared 10 bases from V and 0 bases from J, leaving 19 bases between. Germline CDR1 is MNHEY and CDR2 is SMNVEV (reference sequence). CDR3 length equals 16 residues. CDR3: CATTTRSMSSYNEQFF. The DNA for the CDR3 is TGTGCCACCACTACCCGCTCGATGAGCTCCTACAATGAGCAGTTCTTC.

This sequence joins TRBV10-3 and TRBJ2-2, with 9 bases aligning to TRBD1. The CDR3 loop spans 14 amino acids. Per the germline V gene, CDR1 is ENHRY and CDR2 is SYGVKD. Unmatched junction bases numbered 5, after V lost 6 bases and J lost 6 bases. In DNA form, the CDR3 reads TGTGCCATCAGCCTACAGGGGGCCTCCGGGGAGCTGTTTTTT. Protein sequence: CAISLQGASGELFF.

This clone was counted between two and nine times. This chain links TRBV19 with TRBJ1-5, with D hard to call. V lost 3 bases and J 1 base, leaving 19 bases between the germline ends. This CDR3 comprises 18 residues. The germline V gene has CDR1 LNHDA and CDR2 SQIVND (reference sequence). Written as DNA, the CDR3 is TGTGCCAGTAGTATTCAACAGCGAAATTCGGGAAGCAATCAGCCCCAGCATTTT. As protein: CASSIQQRNSGSNQPQHF.

This clone was counted a few times. V gene TRBV5-4 combines with J gene TRBJ2-1; TRBD1 agrees at 9 bases. This CDR3 region has 15 residues. The V gene's germline CDR1 is SGHNT and CDR2 YYREEE (reference sequence). Losses at the gene ends were 0 bases for V and 10 bases for J; bases not matched to a gene: 8. CDR3 nucleotides: TGTGCCAGCAGCTTGGCCAGACAGGGGGGAATGGAGCAGTTCTTC. Translation gives CASSLARQGGMEQFF.

This chain links TRBV6-1 with TRBJ1-6; D perhaps matches TRBD1 (5 bases). V dropped 2 bases and J dropped 11 bases, with 13 bases sitting between them. The germline V gene encodes CDR1 MNHNS and CDR2 SASEGT. The CDR3 runs to 14 residues. This chain's CDR3 is CASSEYQGKAPLHF. Written as DNA, the CDR3 is TGTGCCAGCAGTGAATATCAGGGTAAAGCACCCCTCCACTTT.

The chain uses TRBV28 and TRBJ2-7; D ambiguous. This CDR3 contains 12 residues. Germline V gene lookup returns CDR1 MDHEN and CDR2 SYDVKM. Trimming cost V 3 bases and J 3 bases, with 6 bases left between them. The CDR3 sequence is CASSFVGYEQYF. CDR3 DNA sequence: TGTGCCAGCAGTTTCGTCGGCTACGAGCAGTACTTC.

The chain carries TRBV14 and TRBJ2-7; the D is unclear. Per the germline V gene, CDR1 is SGHDN and CDR2 is FVKESK. V was pared by 5 bases and J by 3 bases, with 8 bases between. CDR3 length: 12 residues. This CDR3 reads CASSYPGYEQYF. The DNA for the CDR3 is TGTGCCAGCAGCTACCCGGGCTACGAGCAGTACTTC.

The rearrangement uses TRBV7-2 and TRBJ1-2; 7 bases fit TRBD1. The V segment lost 0 bases and the J segment 9 bases; nucleotides outside the gene matches: 10. The CDR3 is made up of 15 amino acids. Germline CDR1 SGHTA, CDR2 FQGNSA. This CDR3 reads CASSLADRALVSYTF. CDR3 nucleotides: TGTGCCAGCAGCTTAGCCGACAGGGCGTTGGTGAGCTACACCTTC.

The DNA for the CDR3 is TGTGCCAGCAGCTATAGTCAAGAGACCCAGTACTTC. This codes for CASSYSQETQYF. The chain employs TRBV6-6 and TRBJ2-5, with D hard to call. V was clipped by 6 bases and J by 2 bases, with 7 bases between them. CDR3 length: 12 residues. From germline, CDR1 is MNHNY and CDR2 SVGAGI (reference sequence).

V gene TRBV2 combines with J gene TRBJ1-1; unclear D gene. CDR3 length: 12 amino acids. Germline CDR1 and CDR2: SNHLY and FYNNEI. Trimming took 7 bases from V and 1 from J, leaving 7 bases between them. The CDR3 loop is CASIGKNTEAFF. The CDR3 DNA sequence: TGTGCCAGCATCGGGAAGAACACTGAAGCTTTCTTT.

This clone was observed a handful of times. V and J are TRBV5-4 and TRBJ2-5; no clear D. V lost 3 bases and J lost 5, with 17 bases in between. Germline CDR1 reads SGHNT; CDR2 reads YYREEE (reference sequence). CDR3 size: 15 residues. CDR3 amino acids: CASSSAFRSGETQYF. The DNA of the CDR3 is TGTGCCAGCAGCTCGGCGTTCCGGTCCGGGGAGACCCAGTACTTC.

This clone was counted only a few times. The chain has TRBV2 and TRBJ2-3; D may be TRBD2 (5 bases). The V end lost 6 bases, the J end lost 4 bases, and 17 bases lay between the germline ends. The CDR3 totals 15 residues. Looked up from germline, CDR1 is SNHLY and CDR2 is FYNNEI. CDR3 bases: TGTGCCAGCAGCCTTCGGGGTAGAGGTGCAGATACGCAGTATTTT. It is translated as CASSLRGRGADTQYF.

J is TRBJ2-7 and V is TRBV19; possibly TRBD2 for D (5 bases). This CDR3 has 15 amino acids. V lost 3 bases and J lost 4, with 16 bases in between. The germline CDR1 and CDR2 sequences are LNHDA and SQIVND (reference sequence). The CDR3 protein is CASSISRGSAYEQYF. The DNA of the CDR3 is TGTGCCAGTAGTATTAGCCGAGGGTCGGCGTACGAGCAGTACTTC.

This rearrangement joins TRBV5-1 to TRBJ1-4, with TRBD1 matching over 7 bases. Germline trimming cut 0 bases from V and 8 bases from J; bases unmatched to any gene: 7. CDR1 is SGHRS and CDR2 is YFSETQ in the germline V gene. The CDR3 is 15 amino acids. The CDR3 here is CASSLEKGGGEKLFF. The CDR3 nucleotides read TGCGCCAGCAGCTTGGAAAAAGGGGGCGGCGAAAAACTGTTTTTT.

The V call is TRBV9, the J call TRBJ2-6; D is possibly TRBD2 (6 bases). V dropped 0 bases and J dropped 4 bases, with 8 bases sitting between them. CDR1 is SGDLS, CDR2 YYNGEE, per germline. The CDR3 extends over 15 amino acids. The CDR3 loop reads CASSVGGAGANVLTF. DNA of the CDR3: TGTGCCAGCAGCGTAGGCGGGGCCGGGGCCAACGTCCTGACTTTC.

V is TRBV11-3 and J is TRBJ1-4; D not resolved. The CDR3 sequence is 13 residues long. Germline V gene sequence: CDR1 SGHNT, CDR2 YENEEA. V lost 1 base, J lost 6 bases, and 6 bases lay in between. The CDR3 DNA sequence: TGTGCCAGCAGCTTAGTCCGAGATGAAAAACTGTTTTTT. It encodes CASSLVRDEKLFF.

The J gene is TRBJ1-6, the V gene TRBV14; no firm D call. Per the germline V gene, CDR1 is SGHDN and CDR2 is FVKESK. Trimming removed 1 base at V and 15 bases at J, with 16 bases between. There are 14 residues in the CDR3. The CDR3 coding sequence is TGTGCCAGCAGCCAAGCCGCTGCGGGCCCACTCCTCCACTTT. Its translation: CASSQAAAGPLLHF.

Turning to this clone: Different DNA sequences within this sample yield the same CDR3. This chain connects TRBV10-3 to TRBJ1-5; D perhaps matches TRBD1 (5 bases). V dropped 0 bases and J dropped 1 base, with 13 bases sitting between them. CDR1 and CDR2 from the germline V gene are ENHRY and SYGVKD. This CDR3 has 17 amino acids. The CDR3 loop reads CAISESMGGGSNQPQHF. CDR3 sequence (DNA): TGTGCCATCAGTGAGTCCATGGGGGGAGGAAGCAATCAGCCCCAGCATTTT.

The chain is built from TRBV19 and TRBJ1-1; TRBD1 matches at 8 bases. Germline lookup yields CDR1 LNHDA and CDR2 SQIVND (reference sequence). The CDR3 covers 19 residues. J was trimmed by 0 bases and V by 8 bases; bases with no gene match: 20. The CDR3 DNA reads TGTGCCAGTCGCAAGCCGGGGGAAGGACAGGGCTTCATGAACACTGAAGCTTTCTTT. Translating it yields CASRKPGEGQGFMNTEAFF.

This clone was found a few times. CDR3 DNA sequence: TGTGCCAGCAGTTTCAGCGGGGGCTACAATGAGCAGTTCTTC. As protein: CASSFSGGYNEQFF. The chain employs TRBV27 and TRBJ2-1, with 8 bases identical to TRBD2. V dropped 3 bases and J dropped 3; count of bases not matched to a gene: 1. This CDR3 spans 14 amino acids. CDR1 is MNHEY and CDR2 is SMNVEV in the germline V gene (reference sequence).